This T cell receptor (beta chain) is drawn from a study of blood T cell repertoires in COVID-19. Profiling relied on immunoSEQ multiplex PCR, and the TCRdb table lists in-frame clones only, not all of them. The profile shows approximately 400,000 clones, approximately 90% of them singletons. The specimen was PBMCs or T cells enriched from blood (not recorded which). The sequence came from a middle-aged woman who had been exposed to COVID-19.

Here the CDR3 DNA reads TGTGCCAGCTCACCAAGACCGGGACAGATAAACGAAAAACTGTTTTTT. It translates to CASSPRPGQINEKLFF. The chain links TRBV18 to TRBJ1-4, with TRBD1 identical over 7 bases. The trim removed 2 bases at V and 8 bases at J, leaving 11 bases unmatched. This CDR3 has 16 amino acids. Germline V CDR1 and CDR2: KGHSH, LQKENI. Full variable domain (remainder filled in from reference TRBV18 and TRBJ1-4): NAGVMQNPRHLVRRRGQEARLRCSPMKGHSHVYWYRQLPEEGLKFMVYLQKENIIDESGMPKERFSAEFPKEGPSILRIQQVVRGDSAAYFCASSPRPGQINEKLFFGSGTQLSVL.